This entry lists 26 T cell receptor beta chains sequenced from one sample in a study of OX40 agonist ivuxolimab in advanced cancers. The method was the immunoSEQ multiplex PCR assay. Imported from immuneACCESS, the table was reduced by TCRdb to in-frame sequences with V and J called. These copies leave out some clones; in studies compared against another copy, an unresolved V gene accounts for under half, and the cause of the remainder is not known. The sample yields about 60,000 clones; about four fifths were counted once. Clones ranked in the top ten supply roughly 1% of the sample. This material consisted of CD4+ or CD8+ T cells sorted from blood, taken in a trial of the OX40 agonist ivuxolimab. Receptors originate from an adult with an advanced solid tumor such as melanoma, head and neck, liver or kidney cancer.

The gene calls are TRBV25-1 and TRBJ1-5, with 9 bases aligning to TRBD1. CDR3 length: 15 residues. With V trimmed by 5 bases and J by 6 bases, 8 bases remained unmatched. CDR1 and CDR2 from the germline V gene are MGHDK and SYGVNS. CDR3 protein: CASSSSGTGSQPQHF. The CDR3, as DNA: TGTGCCAGCAGTAGCTCCGGGACAGGGAGTCAGCCCCAGCATTTT.

The chain links TRBV4-1 to TRBJ1-5; the D is unclear. Germline V gives CDR1 MGHRA, CDR2 YSYEKL. This CDR3 comprises 14 residues. V gave up 4 bases and J gave up 4 bases, with 11 bases separating them. CDR3 DNA: TGCGCCAGCAGCCCGGTCGACGGAAATCAGCCCCAGCATTTT. Protein: CASSPVDGNQPQHF.

The chain has TRBV11-2 and TRBJ2-5; 10 bases align to TRBD1. J gave up 4 bases and V 5 bases, and 7 bases lay outside the gene matches. From germline, CDR1 is SGHAT and CDR2 FQNNGV. The CDR3 totals 15 residues. CDR3 residues: CASSQDRGERETQYF. In nucleotides, the CDR3 is TGTGCCAGCAGCCAGGACAGGGGGGAGAGAGAGACCCAGTACTTC.

This chain joins TRBV11-2 and TRBJ2-2; D is undetermined. The CDR3 covers 16 residues. V shed 1 base and J shed 3 bases, with 12 bases lying between them. CDR1 and CDR2 (germline): SGHAT, FQNNGV. The CDR3 loop is CASSLVRVFDTGELFF. In nucleotides, the CDR3 is TGTGCCAGCAGCTTAGTACGGGTGTTCGACACCGGGGAGCTGTTTTTT.

The V and J genes are TRBV5-4 and TRBJ2-1; 7 bases match TRBD2. The CDR3 spans 15 residues. V was pared by 0 bases and J by 4 bases, with 4 bases of the junction left unmatched. Germline CDR1 reads SGHNT; CDR2 reads YYREEE (reference sequence). CDR3 bases: TGTGCCAGCAGCTTGGGTGGGGGGGTTTACAATGAGCAGTTCTTC. Protein: CASSLGGGVYNEQFF.

The V and J genes are TRBV2 and TRBJ2-1; D not resolved. Trimming cost V 3 bases and J 0 bases, with 0 bases left between them. This CDR3 contains 12 residues. Germline loops: CDR1 SNHLY, CDR2 FYNNEI. The CDR3 DNA sequence: TGTGCCAGCAGTGACTCCTACAATGAGCAGTTCTTC. Protein: CASSDSYNEQFF.

This chain joins TRBV10-2 and TRBJ1-6, with 8 nucleotides matching TRBD1. The junction had 6 bases not matched to a gene; V was cut back by 6 bases and J by 5 bases. This CDR3 spans 15 amino acids. Germline lookup yields CDR1 WSHSY and CDR2 SAAADI. The CDR3 nucleotides are TGCGCCAGCAGGGAGACAGGGGTGGATAATTCACCCCTCCACTTT. Its translation is CASRETGVDNSPLHF.

The rearrangement uses TRBV7-2 and TRBJ1-2; 7 nucleotides align to TRBD1. Germline V CDR1 and CDR2: SGHTA, FQGNSA. There are 13 residues in the CDR3. Losses at the gene ends were 7 bases for V and 8 bases for J; bases not matched to a gene: 10. CDR3 sequence: CASTNPTGQGYTF. For the CDR3, the DNA is TGTGCCAGCACCAATCCGACAGGGCAAGGCTACACCTTC.

The CDR3 DNA sequence: TGCAGCGCCCACCTTCCAGGAGGGGGAAATGGCTACACCTTC. It translates to CSAHLPGGGNGYTF. This sequence joins TRBV29-1 and TRBJ1-2; TRBD1 is a possible D gene (6 bases). Per germline, CDR1 SQVTM and CDR2 ANQGSEA. V was clipped by 7 bases and J by 6 bases, with 21 bases between them. This CDR3 has 14 residues.

The V call is TRBV5-1, the J call TRBJ1-1; 8 bases line up with TRBD1. CDR1 SGHRS and CDR2 YFSETQ come from the germline V gene. The CDR3 sequence is 15 residues long. The junction had 7 bases not matched to a gene; V was cut back by 2 bases and J by 4 bases. CDR3 loop: CASSFKQGDGTEAFF. The CDR3 DNA follows: TGCGCCAGCAGCTTCAAACAGGGGGATGGCACTGAAGCTTTCTTT.

Notes on this clone: At one end, the junction sequence differs from germline, possibly due to a read error. This chain connects TRBV5-5 to TRBJ2-6, with D possibly matching TRBD1 (6 bases). Per the germline V gene, CDR1 is SGHKS and CDR2 is YYEKEE (reference sequence). The CDR3 loop spans 10 amino acids. The CDR3 reads CASTRQVSPF. The CDR3 DNA sequence: TGTGCCAGCACCCGACAGGTTTCGCCTTTC.

This clone was seen only a few times. The V and J genes are TRBV7-9 and TRBJ1-3, with 7 nucleotides matching TRBD1. CDR1 is SEHNR, CDR2 FQNEAQ, per germline (reference sequence). The V gene end was trimmed by 5 bases and the J gene end by 0 bases; junction bases not matched to a gene: 7. This CDR3 is built from 16 residues. The CDR3 here is CASSGDRHYSGNTIYF. The CDR3 region has the DNA TGTGCCAGCAGCGGGGACAGACATTACTCTGGAAACACCATATATTTT.

CDR3 residues: CASSRGTGGNQPQHF. DNA for the CDR3: TGTGCCAGCAGCCGGGGGACAGGGGGCAATCAGCCCCAGCATTTT. The chain carries TRBV7-8 and TRBJ1-5; 10 positions match TRBD1. V shed 5 bases and J 2 bases; nucleotides not matched to a gene: 3. This CDR3 region has 15 residues. In germline, CDR1 is SGHVS, CDR2 FQNEAQ.

This chain uses TRBV5-1 with TRBJ2-2; 8 bases line up with TRBD1. The CDR3 runs to 14 residues. Germline V CDR1 and CDR2: SGHRS, YFSETQ. Germline trimming cut 4 bases from V and 7 bases from J; bases unmatched to any gene: 6. This chain's CDR3 is CASSGRGQDGELFF. CDR3 coding DNA: TGCGCCAGCAGCGGCAGGGGGCAAGACGGGGAGCTGTTTTTT.

In this sample, this clone turned up once. The genes are TRBV20-1 and TRBJ2-7; D unclear. Germline CDR1 reads DFQATT; CDR2 reads SNEGSKA (reference sequence). This CDR3 is 9 amino acids long. Trimming cost V 5 bases and J 5 bases, with 4 bases left between them. The CDR3 protein is CSAGNEQYF. DNA for the CDR3: TGCAGTGCTGGGAACGAGCAGTACTTC.

The chain couples TRBV19 to TRBJ2-3; perhaps TRBD1 as D (6 bases). Trimming left V 6 bases short and J 1 base short, with 11 bases between. Germline lookup yields CDR1 LNHDA and CDR2 SQIVND (reference sequence). This CDR3 is built from 14 residues. The CDR3 loop is CASRRTAGTDTQYF. Written as DNA, the CDR3 is TGTGCCAGTAGGAGGACAGCTGGCACAGATACGCAGTATTTT.

Here the CDR3 reads CASSVNRGGETQYF. The CDR3 nucleotides are TGTGCCAGCAGTGTTAACAGGGGTGGAGAGACCCAGTACTTC. The J gene is TRBJ2-5, the V gene TRBV2, with 7 nucleotides matching TRBD1. Per germline, CDR1 SNHLY and CDR2 FYNNEI. The CDR3 is made up of 14 amino acids. Losses at the gene ends were 4 bases for V and 4 bases for J; bases not matched to a gene: 6.

The chain has TRBV6-6 and TRBJ2-7; D is uncertain. This CDR3 comprises 11 residues. Trimming pared 6 bases from V and 5 bases from J, leaving 8 bases between. Germline lookup yields CDR1 MNHNY and CDR2 SVGAGI (reference sequence). The CDR3 sequence: CASSVADEQYF. Written as DNA, the CDR3 is TGTGCCAGCAGCGTCGCCGACGAGCAGTACTTC.

V usage is TRBV10-3 and J usage is TRBJ1-1; D perhaps matches TRBD1 (6 bases). V was clipped by 7 bases and J by 7 bases, with 19 bases between them. This CDR3 is built from 14 residues. Germline V lookup: CDR1 ENHRY, CDR2 SYGVKD. The CDR3 is CAITAWSDSREAFF. The CDR3 DNA reads TGTGCCATCACCGCTTGGTCGGACAGCCGTGAAGCTTTCTTT.

CDR3 DNA: TGTGCCAGCAGCGTAGGGCGGGGGGGCACAGATACGCAGTATTTT. It is translated as CASSVGRGGTDTQYF. V usage is TRBV9 and J usage is TRBJ2-3; TRBD2 matches at 8 bases. Germline V gene sequence: CDR1 SGDLS, CDR2 YYNGEE. V was clipped by 0 bases and J by 1 base; unmatched bases: 1. The CDR3 extends over 15 amino acids.

This clone showed up just a few times. The chain uses TRBV19 and TRBJ2-2; D unclear. The CDR3 totals 13 residues. The germline gives CDR1 LNHDA, CDR2 SQIVND (reference sequence). The germline V and J ends were trimmed by 3 bases and 11 bases, with 13 bases remaining between them. The CDR3 loop is CASSMDRATELFF. CDR3 bases: TGTGCCAGTAGTATGGACCGGGCTACCGAGCTGTTTTTT.

The genes are TRBV5-1 and TRBJ2-3, with TRBD2 matching over 8 bases. Germline V gene sequence: CDR1 SGHRS, CDR2 YFSETQ. V shed 4 bases and J 8 bases; nucleotides not matched to a gene: 15. This CDR3 region has 16 residues. DNA of the CDR3: TGCGCCAGCAGCCTCGGGAGGGACTCAGGCTGGGGTACGCAGTATTTT. This encodes CASSLGRDSGWGTQYF.

As concerns this clone: Germline and junction disagree at one end, which may indicate a read error. The chain recombines TRBV14 with TRBJ2-2, with 9 bases matching TRBD1. CDR3 length: 16 residues. The germline CDR1 and CDR2 sequences are SGHDN and FVKESK. CDR3 sequence (DNA): TGTGCCAGCAGCCAAAGGACAGGGGCGAAAACCGGGGAGCTGTTTTTT. This sequence encodes CASSQRTGAKTGELFF.

Within the sample, this clone is medium-sized. The gene calls are TRBV19 and TRBJ2-7, with D possibly TRBD2 on 5 matching bases. From germline, CDR1 is LNHDA and CDR2 SQIVND (reference sequence). V shed 5 bases and J shed 1 base, with 12 bases lying between them. This CDR3 contains 14 residues. The CDR3 loop is CASSDGIGSYEQYF. CDR3 coding DNA: TGTGCCAGTAGTGACGGGATAGGGTCCTACGAGCAGTACTTC.

The chain employs TRBV7-8 and TRBJ2-7, with TRBD1 identical over 7 bases. This CDR3 contains 16 residues. V lost 4 bases to trimming and J lost 2 bases; unmatched junction nucleotides: 11. Germline values: CDR1 SGHVS, CDR2 FQNEAQ. CDR3 bases: TGTGCCAGCAGCTCAGTGTCAGGCAGGGGGACCTACGAGCAGTACTTC. It codes for CASSSVSGRGTYEQYF.

The CDR3 sequence: CASSQFHPTDTQYF. CDR3 nucleotide sequence: TGTGCCAGCAGCCAATTTCACCCCACAGATACGCAGTATTTT. V gene TRBV14 combines with J gene TRBJ2-3, with D unclear. CDR1 SGHDN and CDR2 FVKESK come from the germline V gene. The CDR3 is made up of 14 amino acids. V was clipped by 2 bases and J by 2 bases, with 8 bases between them. Complete variable domain (other parts from reference TRBV14 and TRBJ2-3): EAGVTQFPSHSVIEKGQTVTLRCDPISGHDNLYWYRRVMGKEIKFLLHFVKESKQDESGMPNNRFLAERTGGTYSTLKVQPAELEDSGVYFCASSQFHPTDTQYFGPGTRLTVL.